This TCR beta chain comes out of a study of OX40 agonist ivuxolimab in advanced cancers. Study-wide background: Patients treated during dose escalation were battling hepatocellular carcinoma, melanoma, renal cell or head and neck cancer. Past anti-PD-1, anti-PD-L1 or anti-CTLA-4 therapy was accepted, and 30% to 45% had received some. Overall study findings and caveats: Blood T cells, both CD4+ and CD8+, expanded clonally by week 6 at 0.1 to 3.0 mg/kg.

Profiled with immunoSEQ multiplex PCR; TCRdb holds only in-frame clones, not every one. The sample shows roughly 53,000 clones, 85% to 90% of them seen only once. V lost 4 bases to trimming and J lost 2 bases, with 11 bases between them. The germline CDR1 and CDR2 sequences are SGHTA and FQGNSA. The CDR3 sequence is 14 residues long. As to this clone: Its specificity is not known.

The source material was CD4+ or CD8+ T cells sorted from blood, sampled in a trial of the OX40 agonist ivuxolimab. The gene calls are TRBV7-2 and TRBJ2-5, with D perhaps matching TRBD2 (6 bases). This receptor was identified in an adult with an advanced solid tumor such as melanoma, head and neck, liver or kidney cancer. The CDR3 here is CASSWRGGQETQYF. The CDR3 DNA reads as TGTGCCAGCAGCTGGAGGGGTGGACAAGAGACCCAGTACTTC.